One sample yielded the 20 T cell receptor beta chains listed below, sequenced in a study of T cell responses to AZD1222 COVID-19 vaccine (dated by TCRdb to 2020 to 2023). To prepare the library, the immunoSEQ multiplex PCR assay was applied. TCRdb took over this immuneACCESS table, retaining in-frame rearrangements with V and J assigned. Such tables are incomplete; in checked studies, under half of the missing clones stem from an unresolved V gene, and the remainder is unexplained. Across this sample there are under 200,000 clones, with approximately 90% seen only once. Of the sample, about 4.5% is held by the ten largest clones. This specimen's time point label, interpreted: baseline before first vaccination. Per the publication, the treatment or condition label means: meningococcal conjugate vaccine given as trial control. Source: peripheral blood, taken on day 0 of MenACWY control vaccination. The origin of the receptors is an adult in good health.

CDR3 sequence reads: CASSPQWGDGTEAFF. In DNA form, the CDR3 reads TGTGCCAGCTCACCACAGTGGGGAGATGGCACTGAAGCTTTCTTT. This rearrangement joins TRBV18 to TRBJ1-1; no reliable D call. V lost 1 base, J lost 4 bases, and 13 bases lay in between. Germline V CDR1 and CDR2: KGHSH, LQKENI. The CDR3 totals 15 residues.

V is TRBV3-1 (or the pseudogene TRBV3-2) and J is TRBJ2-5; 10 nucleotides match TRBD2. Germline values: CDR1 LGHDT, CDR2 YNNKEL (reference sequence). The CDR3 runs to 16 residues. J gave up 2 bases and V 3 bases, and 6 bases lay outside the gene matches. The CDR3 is CASSQGTSVVQETQYF. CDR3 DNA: TGTGCCAGCAGCCAGGGGACTAGCGTGGTACAAGAGACCCAGTACTTC.

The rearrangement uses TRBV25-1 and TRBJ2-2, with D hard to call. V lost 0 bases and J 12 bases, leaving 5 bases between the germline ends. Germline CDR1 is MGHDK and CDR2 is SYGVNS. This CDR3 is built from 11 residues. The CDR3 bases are TGTGCCAGCAGTGAATATTCCCAGCTGTTTTTT. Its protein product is CASSEYSQLFF.

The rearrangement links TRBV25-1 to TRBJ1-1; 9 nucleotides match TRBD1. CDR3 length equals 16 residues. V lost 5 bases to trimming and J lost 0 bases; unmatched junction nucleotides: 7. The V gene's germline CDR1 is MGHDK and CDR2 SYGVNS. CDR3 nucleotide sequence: TGTGCCAGCAGTTTACCGGGACAGGGCATGAACACTGAAGCTTTCTTT. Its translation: CASSLPGQGMNTEAFF. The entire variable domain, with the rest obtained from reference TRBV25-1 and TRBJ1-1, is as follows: EADIYQTPRYLVIGTGKKITLECSQTMGHDKMYWYQQDPGMELHLIHYSYGVNSTEKGDLSSESTVSRIRTEHFPLTLESARPSHTSQYLCASSLPGQGMNTEAFFGQGTRLTVV.

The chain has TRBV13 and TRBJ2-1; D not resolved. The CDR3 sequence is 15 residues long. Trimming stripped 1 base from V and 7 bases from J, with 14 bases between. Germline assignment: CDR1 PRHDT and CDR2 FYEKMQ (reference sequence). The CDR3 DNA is TGTGCCAGCAGCTTAGCGGGCGGCCAAGGGAATGAGCAGTTCTTC. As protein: CASSLAGGQGNEQFF.

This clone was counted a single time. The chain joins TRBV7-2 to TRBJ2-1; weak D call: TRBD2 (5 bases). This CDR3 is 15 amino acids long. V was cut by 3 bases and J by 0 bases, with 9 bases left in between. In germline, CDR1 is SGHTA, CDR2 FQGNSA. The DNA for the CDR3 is TGTGCCAGCAGCTTGGTAGCGAGCTCCTACAATGAGCAGTTCTTC. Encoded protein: CASSLVASSYNEQFF.

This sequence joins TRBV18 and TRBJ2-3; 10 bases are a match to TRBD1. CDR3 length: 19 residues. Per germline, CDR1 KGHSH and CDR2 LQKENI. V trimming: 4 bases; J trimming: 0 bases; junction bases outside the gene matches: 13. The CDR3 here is CASSRSGQGTNPSTDTQYF. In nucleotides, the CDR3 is TGTGCCAGCTCACGATCGGGACAGGGGACAAACCCTAGCACAGATACGCAGTATTTT. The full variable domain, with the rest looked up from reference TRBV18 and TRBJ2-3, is NAGVMQNPRHLVRRRGQEARLRCSPMKGHSHVYWYRQLPEEGLKFMVYLQKENIIDESGMPKERFSAEFPKEGPSILRIQQVVRGDSAAYFCASSRSGQGTNPSTDTQYFGPGTRLTVL.

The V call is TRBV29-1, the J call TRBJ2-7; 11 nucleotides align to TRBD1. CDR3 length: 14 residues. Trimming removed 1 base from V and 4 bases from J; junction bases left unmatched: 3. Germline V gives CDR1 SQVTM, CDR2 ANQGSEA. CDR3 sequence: CSVEGTGGTYEQYF. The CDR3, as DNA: TGCAGCGTTGAAGGGACAGGGGGCACGTACGAGCAGTACTTC.

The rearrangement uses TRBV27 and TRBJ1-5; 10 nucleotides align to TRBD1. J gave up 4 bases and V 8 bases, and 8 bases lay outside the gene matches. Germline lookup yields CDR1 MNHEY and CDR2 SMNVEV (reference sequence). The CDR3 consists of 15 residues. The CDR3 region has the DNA TGTGCCAGCGGGCCCGGGACAGGGGCAAATCAGCCCCAGCATTTT. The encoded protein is CASGPGTGANQPQHF.

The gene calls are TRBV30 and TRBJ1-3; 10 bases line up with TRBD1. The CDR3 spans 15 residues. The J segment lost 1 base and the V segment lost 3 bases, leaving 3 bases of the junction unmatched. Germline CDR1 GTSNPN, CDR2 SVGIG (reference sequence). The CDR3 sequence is CAWSGDRGSGNTIYF. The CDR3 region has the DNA TGTGCCTGGAGCGGGGACAGGGGTTCTGGAAACACCATATATTTT.

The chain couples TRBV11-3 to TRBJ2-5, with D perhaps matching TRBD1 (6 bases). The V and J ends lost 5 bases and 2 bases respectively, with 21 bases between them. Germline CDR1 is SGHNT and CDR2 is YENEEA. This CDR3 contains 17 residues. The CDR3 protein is CASSRNWDTKKQETQYF. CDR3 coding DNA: TGTGCCAGCAGCCGTAATTGGGACACTAAAAAGCAAGAGACCCAGTACTTC.

CDR3 nucleotides: TGTGCCAGCAGTTACTCGCCGACAAGGTCGGGAAACACCATATATTTT. Its protein is CASSYSPTRSGNTIYF. The genes are TRBV6-5 and TRBJ1-3; D gene unclear. Germline CDR1 is MNHEY and CDR2 is SVGAGI. Deletions cut 0 bases from V and 4 bases from J, with 13 bases between. There are 16 residues in the CDR3.

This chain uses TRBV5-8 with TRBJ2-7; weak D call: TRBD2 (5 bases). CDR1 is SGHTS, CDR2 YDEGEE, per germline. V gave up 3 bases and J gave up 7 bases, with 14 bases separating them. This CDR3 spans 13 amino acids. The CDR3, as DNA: TGTGCCAGCAGCTGCCGGGGTTGTTTAGAGCAGTACTTC. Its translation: CASSCRGCLEQYF.

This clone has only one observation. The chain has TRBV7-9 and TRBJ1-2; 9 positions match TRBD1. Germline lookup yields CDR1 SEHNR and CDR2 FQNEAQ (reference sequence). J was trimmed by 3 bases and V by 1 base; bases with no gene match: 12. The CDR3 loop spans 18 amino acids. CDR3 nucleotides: TGTGCCAGCAGCTTAGGACCGTTACAGGGGGCGAAGGACTATGGCTACACCTTC. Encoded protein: CASSLGPLQGAKDYGYTF. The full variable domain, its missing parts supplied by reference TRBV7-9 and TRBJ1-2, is DTGVSQNPRHKITKRGQNVTFRCDPISEHNRLYWYRQTLGQGPEFLTYFQNEAQLEKSRLLSDRFSAERPKGSFSTLEIQRTEQGDSAMYLCASSLGPLQGAKDYGYTFGSGTRLTVV.

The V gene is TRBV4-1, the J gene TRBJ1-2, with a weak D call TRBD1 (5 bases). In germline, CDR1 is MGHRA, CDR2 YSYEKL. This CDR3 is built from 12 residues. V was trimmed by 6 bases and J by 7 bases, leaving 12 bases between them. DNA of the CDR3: TGCGCCAGCAGTACCGGGGGGTCTGGCTACACCTTC. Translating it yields CASSTGGSGYTF.

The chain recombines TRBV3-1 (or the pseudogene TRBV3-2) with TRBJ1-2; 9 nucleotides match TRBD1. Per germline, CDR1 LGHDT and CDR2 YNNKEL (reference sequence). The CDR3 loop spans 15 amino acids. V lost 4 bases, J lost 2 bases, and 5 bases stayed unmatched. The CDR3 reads CASSPTGTGNYGYTF. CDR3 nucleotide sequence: TGTGCCAGCAGCCCCACCGGGACAGGGAACTATGGCTACACCTTC.

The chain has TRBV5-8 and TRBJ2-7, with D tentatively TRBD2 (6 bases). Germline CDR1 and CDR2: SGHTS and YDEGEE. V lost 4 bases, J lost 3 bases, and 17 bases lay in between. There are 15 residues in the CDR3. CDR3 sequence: CASSLLRGKVYEQYF. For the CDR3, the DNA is TGTGCCAGCAGCCTCCTTCGGGGGAAGGTCTACGAGCAGTACTTC.

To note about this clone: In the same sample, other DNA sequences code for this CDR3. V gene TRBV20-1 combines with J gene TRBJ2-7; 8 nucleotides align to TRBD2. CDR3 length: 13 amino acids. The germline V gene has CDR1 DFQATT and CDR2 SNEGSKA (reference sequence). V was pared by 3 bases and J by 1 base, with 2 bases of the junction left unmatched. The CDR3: CSASPGGSYEQYF. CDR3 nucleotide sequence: TGCAGTGCTAGTCCGGGAGGGTCCTACGAGCAGTACTTC.

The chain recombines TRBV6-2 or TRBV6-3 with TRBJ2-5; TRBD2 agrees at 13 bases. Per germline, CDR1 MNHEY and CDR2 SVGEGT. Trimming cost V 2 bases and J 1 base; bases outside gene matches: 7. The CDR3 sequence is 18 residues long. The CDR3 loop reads CASSYGLAGAYPQETQYF. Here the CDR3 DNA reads TGTGCCAGCAGTTACGGACTAGCGGGAGCTTATCCCCAAGAGACCCAGTACTTC.

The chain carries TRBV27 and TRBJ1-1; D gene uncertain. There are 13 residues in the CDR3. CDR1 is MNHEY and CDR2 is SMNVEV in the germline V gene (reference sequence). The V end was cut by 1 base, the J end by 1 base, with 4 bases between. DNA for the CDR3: TGTGCCAGCAGTTTATACCAGAACACTGAAGCTTTCTTT. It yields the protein CASSLYQNTEAFF.